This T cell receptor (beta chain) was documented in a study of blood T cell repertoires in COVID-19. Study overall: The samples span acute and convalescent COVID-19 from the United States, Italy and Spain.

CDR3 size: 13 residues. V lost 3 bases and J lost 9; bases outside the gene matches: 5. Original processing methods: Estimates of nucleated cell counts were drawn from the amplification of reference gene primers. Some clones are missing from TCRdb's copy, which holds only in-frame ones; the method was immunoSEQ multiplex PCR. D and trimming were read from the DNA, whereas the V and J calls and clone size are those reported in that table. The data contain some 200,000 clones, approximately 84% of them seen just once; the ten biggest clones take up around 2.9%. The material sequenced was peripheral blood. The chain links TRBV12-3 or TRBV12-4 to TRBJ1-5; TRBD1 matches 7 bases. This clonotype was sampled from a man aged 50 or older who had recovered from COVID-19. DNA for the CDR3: TGTGCCAGCAGTTTGCAGGGGGTGGGGCCCCAGCATTTT. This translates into CASSLQGVGPQHF.